This entry features one T cell receptor (beta chain) sequence. These data originate in a study of OX40 agonist ivuxolimab in advanced cancers. Study-level background: Three patients, one with hepatocellular carcinoma and two with cutaneous melanoma, achieved partial responses.

Germline CDR1 SNHLY, CDR2 FYNNEI. The length of the CDR3 is 13 residues. The repertoire was sequenced with immunoSEQ multiplex PCR; TCRdb's copy has only in-frame clones and lacks some. Of roughly 100,000 clones in the sample, more than 90% were seen once. This clonotype was sampled from an adult with an advanced solid tumor such as melanoma, head and neck, liver or kidney cancer. Material: CD4+ or CD8+ T cells sorted from blood, obtained in a trial of the OX40 agonist ivuxolimab. This chain links TRBV2 with TRBJ2-7; D may match TRBD1 or TRBD2 (5 bases each). CDR3 protein: CGGGRGAIGEQYF. CDR3 in DNA: TGTGGCGGAGGAAGGGGCGCGATCGGCGAGCAGTACTTC. The full variable domain, its missing parts supplied by reference TRBV2 and TRBJ2-7, is EPEVTQTPSHQVTQMGQEVILRCVPISNHLYFYWYRQILGQKVEFLVSFYNNEISEKSEIFDDQFSVERPDGSNFTLKIRSTKLEDSAMYFCGGGRGAIGEQYFGPGTRLTVT.